This section outlines one T cell receptor (beta chain) sequence together with its context. Germline V gene sequence: CDR1 LGHNA, CDR2 YNFKEQ. This CDR3 has 14 amino acids. The V and J ends lost 1 base and 5 bases respectively, with 11 bases between them. Repertoires were generated with immunoSEQ multiplex PCR, while TCRdb's copy carries only in-frame clones and drops some. Of around 72,000 clones listed, approximately 84% are singletons. This sample stems from a study of blood T cell repertoires in COVID-19. Background on the study: The United States, Italy and Spain provided the acute and convalescent COVID-19 samples. T cells, B-cell-depleted T cells, or PBMCs provided the cDNA or gDNA that served as material.

This clonotype was obtained from a woman aged 55-70 years with acute or convalescent COVID-19. V is TRBV4-2 and J is TRBJ2-5; perhaps TRBD2 as D (6 bases). The source material was peripheral blood. CDR3 in amino acids: CASSQAGEDETQYF. The CDR3 DNA sequence: TGTGCCAGCAGCCAAGCGGGGGAAGACGAGACCCAGTACTTC.